The rows below give T cell receptor beta chains drawn from one sample of a study of shared clonotypes between healthy human individuals. Sequencing used immunoSEQ multiplex PCR; TCRdb keeps in-frame clones, though not all of them. The sample comprises around 2.1 million clones, under 95% of which are singletons, and over 1.5% rests with the top ten. Sequencing was done on a sample of naive CD8+ T cells from PBMCs. The receptor set was obtained from a man aged 18 to 30 in good health. Some clones in this sample may be carry-over from other donors' samples. CDR3s include the opening cysteine and the closing phenylalanine or tryptophan. D genes are given only for firm matches. Clone size appears in some rows only: once, few, many, or a class for an expanded clone.

abundance,v_gene,j_gene,d_gene,CDR3nt,CDR3aa
.,TRBV4-1,TRBJ2-7,.,TGCGCCAGCAGCCAACATACCGAAAGCGACGAGCAGTACTTC,CASSQHTESDEQYF
.,TRBV5-1,TRBJ2-7,TRBD1,TGCGCCAGCAGCTGGCGGACAGGGGGCGGCTACGAGCAGTACTTC,CASSWRTGGGYEQYF
.,TRBV4-1,TRBJ2-4,TRBD2,TGCGCCAGCAGCCAAGCTGCCCTAGCGGGGAACATTCAGTACTTC,CASSQAALAGNIQYF
.,TRBV9,TRBJ1-2,.,TGTGCCAGCAGCGACCCAGGACAGCCTCCTAACTATGGCTACACCTTC,CASSDPGQPPNYGYTF
.,TRBV15,TRBJ2-3,.,TGTGCCACCCAGGCCAGCCTCACAGATACGCAGTATTTT,CATQASLTDTQYF
.,TRBV7-2,TRBJ2-5,.,TGTGCCAGCAGCCTCGACCCACGCATATTGGATGAGACCCAGTACTTC,CASSLDPRILDETQYF
few,TRBV7-9,TRBJ2-3,.,TGTGCCAGCAGCTTCGGGACAGATACGCAGTATTTT,CASSFGTDTQYF
.,TRBV27,TRBJ2-7,.,TGTGCCAGCAGTTTATTCCCGACCTACGAGCAGTACTTC,CASSLFPTYEQYF
.,TRBV6-4,TRBJ2-3,TRBD2,TGTGCCAGCAGTGAACACGGGACTAGCGGGAGGCGCCTCAGCACAGATACGCAGTATTTT,CASSEHGTSGRRLSTDTQYF
.,TRBV14,TRBJ2-7,.,TGTGCCAGCAGCCCGCAGGGGGGGCGGTGGTACGAGCAGTACTTC,CASSPQGGRWYEQYF
.,TRBV9,TRBJ2-2,TRBD2,TGTGCCAGCAGGGAGCGGGAGGTACCGACCGGGGAGCTGTTTTTT,CASREREVPTGELFF
.,TRBV5-1,TRBJ2-5,.,TGCGCCAGCAGCCCTAGCGTACAAGAGACCCAGTACTTC,CASSPSVQETQYF
once,TRBV19,TRBJ1-2,TRBD1,TGTGCCAGTAGTGCGGGGACAGGGGTCCCTTTTAATGGCTACACCTTC,CASSAGTGVPFNGYTF
.,TRBV27,TRBJ2-1,.,TGTGCCAGCAGTTTCGGGCGGAGCTCCTACAATGAGCAGTTCTTC,CASSFGRSSYNEQFF
.,TRBV9,TRBJ1-2,.,TGTGCCAGCAGCCCCCTGGAGGGTGGCGACTATCTTTATGGCTACACCTTC,CASSPLEGGDYLYGYTF
once,TRBV18,TRBJ1-3,.,TGTGCCAGCTCACCCGAGAGGGGGGTCAATGGAAACACCATATATTTT,CASSPERGVNGNTIYF
.,TRBV27,TRBJ2-3,.,TGTGCCAGCAGTTTGTTAGGGGCAGATACGCAGTATTTT,CASSLLGADTQYF
.,TRBV27,TRBJ2-6,TRBD2,TGTGCCAGCAGTTTATTTCGGTTAGGAGCGGGAGGGCTGTCTGGGGCCAACGTCCTGACTTTC,CASSLFRLGAGGLSGANVLTF
.,TRBV7-8,TRBJ1-5,.,TGTGCCAGCAGCCTAGACGACAGGATTTATAGCAATCAGCCCCAGCATTTT,CASSLDDRIYSNQPQHF
once,TRBV27,TRBJ2-1,.,TGTGCCAGCACCACATTCCAGGGCCCTCACAATGAGCAGTTCTTC,CASTTFQGPHNEQFF
.,TRBV4-1,TRBJ2-1,TRBD2,TGCGCCAGCAGCCTCTACCCCGGGGGACTAGCGGGAGAGGTCGGAAATGAGCAGTTCTTC,CASSLYPGGLAGEVGNEQFF
.,TRBV6-1,TRBJ2-7,.,TGTGCCAGCAGTGACCGGGTGTCCTACGAGCAGTACTTC,CASSDRVSYEQYF
.,TRBV7-9,TRBJ2-1,TRBD2,TGTGCCAGCAGCGGCCACGCTAGCGGAGTTTACAATGAGCAGTTCTTC,CASSGHASGVYNEQFF
.,TRBV30,TRBJ2-7,.,TGTGCCTGGAGTAGGACCTACGAGCAGTACTTC,CAWSRTYEQYF
.,TRBV4-1,TRBJ2-5,.,TGCGCCAGCAGCCAAGTCGGGACCCAAGAGACCCAGTACTTC,CASSQVGTQETQYF
.,TRBV7-9,TRBJ2-2,TRBD1,TGTGCCAGCAGCTTATGGGCAGGGGGCGCCACCGGGGAGCTGTTTTTT,CASSLWAGGATGELFF
.,TRBV27,TRBJ1-5,.,TGTGCCAGCAGTTTACGGATGTATAGCAATCAGCCCCAGCATTTT,CASSLRMYSNQPQHF
once,TRBV11-3,TRBJ2-6,.,TGTGCCAGCAGCTTACTTTTCCGGAGCTCTGGGGCCAACGTCCTGACTTTC,CASSLLFRSSGANVLTF
.,TRBV10-3,TRBJ1-2,.,TGTGCCATCAGTGTCCCCGGCTATGGCTACACCTTC,CAISVPGYGYTF
.,TRBV7-8,TRBJ1-1,TRBD1,TGTGCCAGCAGCTACAAACAGGGGTCCATGAACACTGAAGCTTTCTTT,CASSYKQGSMNTEAFF
.,TRBV9,TRBJ1-5,.,TGTGCCAGCAGTGGGGCGGGGAGCAATCAGCCCCAGCATTTT,CASSGAGSNQPQHF
.,TRBV5-1,TRBJ2-3,TRBD2,TGCGCCAGCAGCTTGGACGGACTAGCGGGAGAGGTAGATACGCAGTATTTT,CASSLDGLAGEVDTQYF
.,TRBV6-6,TRBJ2-1,.,TGTGCCAGCAGCCTCTCGTATGAGGGAACCTACAATGAGCAGTTCTTC,CASSLSYEGTYNEQFF
.,TRBV29-1,TRBJ2-7,.,TGCAGCGTGCCACCGTCTTTGGACAGTGACTACGAGCAGTACTTC,CSVPPSLDSDYEQYF
.,TRBV9,TRBJ2-7,.,TGTGCCAGCAGCGTAGAACCGGGATGGACCTACGAGCAGTACTTC,CASSVEPGWTYEQYF
.,TRBV11-2,TRBJ1-2,TRBD1,TGTGCCAGCAGCCTAAACACAGGGGGCCGGGGCTACACCTTC,CASSLNTGGRGYTF
.,TRBV9,TRBJ1-5,TRBD1,TGTGCCAGCAGCGTCGCAGGGGGGAGCAATCAGCCCCAGCATTTT,CASSVAGGSNQPQHF
.,TRBV28,TRBJ2-1,TRBD2,TGTGCCAGCAGTTTCCTACGGTATAGCGGGCCAAGCTCCTACAATGAGCAGTTCTTC,CASSFLRYSGPSSYNEQFF
.,TRBV7-9,TRBJ2-7,.,TGTGCCAGCAGCCGCCGGGACTCCCATGGGGAGCAGTACTTC,CASSRRDSHGEQYF
.,TRBV9,TRBJ2-2,TRBD2,TGTGCCAGCAGCCTAACGACTAGCATAACAAACACCGGGGAGCTGTTTTTT,CASSLTTSITNTGELFF
.,TRBV11-2,TRBJ2-7,TRBD2,TGTGCCAGCAGCTTAGGGGCTAGCGGGATGTACGAGCAGTACTTC,CASSLGASGMYEQYF
.,TRBV10-1,TRBJ1-1,TRBD1,TGCGCCAGCAACTCGCTCGAGGGGGCGCTGATTATTTTT,CASNSLEGALIIF
.,TRBV28,TRBJ2-7,.,TGTGCCAGCAGTCCCCTACCCAGTGGGGCTAATTACGAGCAGTACTTC,CASSPLPSGANYEQYF
.,TRBV25-1,TRBJ1-1,.,TGTGCCAGCACCGAAGGTGGACGGGCTTTCTTT,CASTEGGRAFF
.,TRBV28,TRBJ2-7,TRBD2,TGTGCCAGCAGTTTATGGTCAGCGGGAGTCCCCTACGAGCAGTACTTC,CASSLWSAGVPYEQYF
.,TRBV27,TRBJ2-7,TRBD2,TGTGCCAGCACCCTTAGCGGGAGGTTCGCCTACGAGCAGTACTTC,CASTLSGRFAYEQYF
.,TRBV7-2,TRBJ2-3,TRBD2,TGTGCCAGCAGCTTATGGGGCCCGGGACTAGTATCAGATACGCAGTATTTT,CASSLWGPGLVSDTQYF
few,TRBV5-6,TRBJ1-1,TRBD1,TGTGCCAGCAGCCTGGGGACAGGTGGGACTGAAGCTTTCTTT,CASSLGTGGTEAFF
.,TRBV19,TRBJ2-2,.,TGTGCCACCCCGGACCCTTACGGGGAGCTGTTTTTT,CATPDPYGELFF
.,TRBV6-6,TRBJ1-5,.,TGTGCCAGCAGTTCCCGAGACAGTTATAGCAATCAGCCCCAGCATTTT,CASSSRDSYSNQPQHF
.,TRBV27,TRBJ2-3,TRBD2,TGTGCCAGCAGTTTTGGGGGAGGGTTAGAGAATACGCAGTATTTT,CASSFGGGLENTQYF
.,TRBV19,TRBJ2-1,TRBD2,TGTGCCAGCAGTCGACTAGCGGGACTATCCTACAATGAGCAGTTCTTC,CASSRLAGLSYNEQFF
.,TRBV29-1,TRBJ2-2,.,TGCAGCGTTGAATTGTGGGCCGGGGAGCTGTTTTTT,CSVELWAGELFF
.,TRBV19,TRBJ1-5,.,TGTGCCAGTAGTACGCACCGTGGGGGCTTCGCGGGGCAGCCCCAGCATTTT,CASSTHRGGFAGQPQHF
.,TRBV15,TRBJ1-4,TRBD1,TGTGCCACCAGCAGATTATCGGGACAGGTTATATGGGGTGAAAAACTGTTTTTT,CATSRLSGQVIWGEKLFF
.,TRBV4-1,TRBJ1-2,.,TGCGCCAGCAGCCATCGTTCAACAGCGAACTATGGCTACACCTTC,CASSHRSTANYGYTF
.,TRBV7-9,TRBJ2-4,.,TGTGCCAGCAGCTTAGCCGGGAATGGCAAAAACATTCAGTACTTC,CASSLAGNGKNIQYF
.,TRBV7-2,TRBJ2-1,.,TGTGCCAGCAGCTTGGCGGTCCGGGGGCCGGTCAATGAGCAGTTCTTC,CASSLAVRGPVNEQFF